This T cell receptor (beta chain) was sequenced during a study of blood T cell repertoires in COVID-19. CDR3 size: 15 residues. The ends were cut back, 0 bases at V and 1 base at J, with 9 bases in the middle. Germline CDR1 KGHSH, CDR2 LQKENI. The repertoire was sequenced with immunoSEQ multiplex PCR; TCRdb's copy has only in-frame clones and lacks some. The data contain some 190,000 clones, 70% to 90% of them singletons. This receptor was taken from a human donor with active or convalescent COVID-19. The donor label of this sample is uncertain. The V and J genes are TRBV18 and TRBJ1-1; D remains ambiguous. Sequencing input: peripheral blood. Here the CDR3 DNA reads TGTGCCAGCTCACCACCGACCGGGAGGAACACTGAAGCTTTCTTT. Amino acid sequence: CASSPPTGRNTEAFF.